These 30 T cell receptor beta chains were all obtained from the same sample, sequenced in a study of memory B cells and T cells in multiple sclerosis. Data came from immunoSEQ multiplex PCR; TCRdb stores just in-frame clones and leaves some out. This sample yields 12,000 to 15,000 clones, of which more than 65% are seen a single time; around 2.3% belongs to the top ten. The specimen sequenced was memory (CD45RO+) CD4+ T cells from blood. The receptors here all came from a human donor with multiple sclerosis.

This chain joins TRBV7-9 and TRBJ2-5; 10 nucleotides line up with TRBD2. The CDR3 loop spans 16 amino acids. Germline trimming cut 5 bases from V and 2 bases from J; bases unmatched to any gene: 8. Per germline, CDR1 SEHNR and CDR2 FQNEAQ (reference sequence). The CDR3 DNA is TGTGCCAGCAGCCCAGGTGGGACTAGCGCTCAAGAGACCCAGTACTTC. Protein product: CASSPGGTSAQETQYF.

This chain joins TRBV9 and TRBJ1-1; TRBD1 matches 11 bases. With 4 bases clipped from V and 11 bases from J, the junction kept 7 bases outside the gene matches. This CDR3 contains 13 residues. Germline values: CDR1 SGDLS, CDR2 YYNGEE. This CDR3 reads CASSKGQGASAFF. CDR3 bases: TGTGCCAGCAGCAAAGGACAGGGGGCCTCTGCTTTCTTT.

This chain joins TRBV28 and TRBJ2-7; 8 bases are shared with TRBD1. The V and J ends lost 3 bases and 4 bases, in that order; junction bases with no gene match: 5. The CDR3 runs to 14 residues. The germline V gene encodes CDR1 MDHEN and CDR2 SYDVKM. The CDR3: CASSFPGDRYEQYF. In nucleotides, the CDR3 is TGTGCCAGCAGTTTCCCAGGGGACAGGTACGAGCAGTACTTC.

The chain combines TRBV9 with TRBJ2-5; tentative D call: TRBD1 (6 bases). The CDR3 runs to 15 residues. V gave up 1 base and J gave up 3 bases, with 13 bases separating them. Germline CDR1 reads SGDLS; CDR2 reads YYNGEE. The CDR3 DNA is TGTGCCAGCAGCGTATCCCTGGACAGCGAAGAGACCCAGTACTTC. Its translation is CASSVSLDSEETQYF.

The V call is TRBV27, the J call TRBJ1-1, with D maybe TRBD1 (6 bases). V was shortened by 5 bases and J by 1 base, with 14 bases between the two germline ends. The CDR3 contains 15 residues. Germline V gene data show CDR1 as MNHEY and CDR2 as SMNVEV (reference sequence). The CDR3 sequence is CASSRETGPNTEAFF. CDR3 in DNA: TGTGCCAGCAGTAGAGAGACAGGACCGAACACTGAAGCTTTCTTT.

This clone was found once. The chain is built from TRBV6-5 and TRBJ2-4; 8 nucleotides agree with TRBD1. Trimming cost V 6 bases and J 6 bases; bases outside gene matches: 4. The CDR3 runs to 13 residues. Germline assignment: CDR1 MNHEY and CDR2 SVGAGI. The CDR3 sequence: CASSSGGSNIQYF. The CDR3, as DNA: TGTGCCAGCAGCTCAGGGGGCTCAAACATTCAGTACTTC.

The table lists this clone with a few counts. The rearrangement uses TRBV5-1 and TRBJ2-1, with a tentative D call TRBD1 (5 bases). The CDR3 is 14 residues long. Looked up from germline, CDR1 is SGHRS and CDR2 is YFSETQ. V was shortened by 0 bases and J by 1 base, with 5 bases between the two germline ends. The CDR3 DNA reads as TGCGCCAGCAGCTTGGGACAGTCCTACAATGAGCAGTTCTTC. It yields the protein CASSLGQSYNEQFF.

V and J are TRBV6-1 and TRBJ2-5; 7 bases align to TRBD2. The CDR3 covers 13 residues. Germline V gene lookup returns CDR1 MNHNS and CDR2 SASEGT. With V trimmed by 5 bases and J by 7 bases, 7 bases remained unmatched. The CDR3: CASSPFREGTQYF. CDR3 DNA: TGTGCCAGCAGTCCCTTTAGGGAGGGGACCCAGTACTTC.

The rearrangement uses TRBV19 and TRBJ2-7, with D perhaps matching TRBD1 (5 bases). CDR1 and CDR2 from the germline V gene are LNHDA and SQIVND (reference sequence). The ends were cut back, 3 bases at V and 9 bases at J, with 18 bases in the middle. The CDR3 has 14 amino acids. The CDR3 nucleotides are TGTGCCAGTAGTATCTCTCAGGGAAACCCTACGCAGTACTTC. Translated, it gives CASSISQGNPTQYF.

V is TRBV13 and J is TRBJ1-1, with 7 bases identical to TRBD1. V lost 5 bases to trimming and J lost 2 bases; unmatched junction nucleotides: 17. Germline loops: CDR1 PRHDT, CDR2 FYEKMQ (reference sequence). CDR3 length equals 18 residues. CDR3 sequence: CASSILPGQIPSNTEAFF. The CDR3 region has the DNA TGTGCCAGCAGCATTCTACCGGGACAGATCCCTTCTAACACTGAAGCTTTCTTT.

The chain recombines TRBV6-1 with TRBJ1-2, with D maybe TRBD1 (6 bases). Germline V gene lookup returns CDR1 MNHNS and CDR2 SASEGT. This CDR3 has 14 residues. V shed 1 base and J shed 7 bases, with 13 bases lying between them. CDR3: CASSEDPRGSGYTF. The CDR3, as DNA: TGTGCCAGCAGTGAAGATCCCAGGGGCTCTGGCTACACCTTC.

This clone turned up a few times. The gene calls are TRBV18 and TRBJ1-1, with 7 bases matching TRBD1. J lost 8 bases, V lost 4 bases, and 13 bases had no gene match. This CDR3 spans 15 amino acids. Germline-derived CDR1 and CDR2 are KGHSH and LQKENI. The DNA of the CDR3 is TGTGCCAGCTCACGGCAAACCGGGACAGTCGTGGAAGCTTTCTTT. Residues: CASSRQTGTVVEAFF.

The chain employs TRBV7-8 and TRBJ2-1; weak D call: TRBD2 (7 bases). There are 18 residues in the CDR3. Germline V CDR1 and CDR2: SGHVS, FQNEAQ. V lost 1 base and J 9 bases, leaving 25 bases between the germline ends. The CDR3 region is CASSLGKGQLGSGGEQFF. CDR3 coding DNA: TGTGCCAGCAGCTTAGGGAAAGGACAGTTGGGGTCGGGGGGTGAGCAGTTCTTC.

The CDR3 nucleotides are TGTGCCAGCAGGGGGGGGCTGCAGCCCCAGCATTTT. Its translation: CASRGGLQPQHF. This sequence joins TRBV6-5 and TRBJ1-5; TRBD1 might be the D (6 bases). Per the germline V gene, CDR1 is MNHEY and CDR2 is SVGAGI. This CDR3 is 12 amino acids long. Deletions cut 6 bases from V and 7 bases from J, with 10 bases between.

CDR3 DNA: TGCGCCAGCAGCCAAGAGCCAGGGAGGACGGGGAATGAGCAGTTCTTC. It translates to CASSQEPGRTGNEQFF. The chain carries TRBV4-1 and TRBJ2-1, with D perhaps matching TRBD2 (6 bases). The V end was cut by 0 bases, the J end by 7 bases, with 16 bases between. The CDR3 runs 16 residues. Germline V CDR1 and CDR2: MGHRA, YSYEKL.

The chain links TRBV19 to TRBJ1-5; D possibly corresponds to TRBD1 (6 bases). This CDR3 has 15 residues. CDR1 is LNHDA, CDR2 SQIVND, per germline (reference sequence). Trimming took off 6 bases at V and 0 bases at J, with 12 bases between the two ends. CDR3 DNA sequence: TGTGCCAGTAGCCGAAGGACAGATAGCAATCAGCCCCAGCATTTT. Protein product: CASSRRTDSNQPQHF.

The CDR3 protein is CASSLARGYGYTF. The CDR3 nucleotides read TGTGCCAGCAGCTTGGCCAGGGGCTATGGCTACACCTTC. V is TRBV5-4 and J is TRBJ1-2; D is perhaps TRBD1 (6 bases). Germline lookup yields CDR1 SGHNT and CDR2 YYREEE (reference sequence). Trimming left V 0 bases short and J 4 bases short, with 7 bases between. This CDR3 has 13 amino acids.

The chain combines TRBV29-1 with TRBJ2-1, with D tentatively TRBD2 (6 bases). The CDR3 covers 12 residues. CDR1 and CDR2 (germline): SQVTM, ANQGSEA. Trimming took 3 bases from V and 7 from J, leaving 10 bases between them. The CDR3 spells CSVDGDLNEQFF. The CDR3 DNA reads TGCAGCGTTGATGGGGACTTAAATGAGCAGTTCTTC.

This chain uses TRBV29-1 with TRBJ2-5, with TRBD1 identical over 7 bases. CDR3 size: 13 residues. Germline V gives CDR1 SQVTM, CDR2 ANQGSEA. The J segment lost 7 bases and the V segment lost 8 bases, leaving 13 bases of the junction unmatched. CDR3 nucleotides: TGCAGCTTTTCTGGACAGGTCAAGTGGACCCAGTACTTC. This gives the protein CSFSGQVKWTQYF.

CDR3 protein: CASSAGHYTGELFF. In DNA, the CDR3 is TGTGCCAGCAGCGCAGGACACTACACCGGGGAGCTGTTTTTT. This chain joins TRBV9 and TRBJ2-2; TRBD1 might be the D (5 bases). The V gene's germline CDR1 is SGDLS and CDR2 YYNGEE. The CDR3 loop spans 14 amino acids. V was pared by 3 bases and J by 3 bases, with 9 bases between.

This clone was seen more than once but under ten times. This sequence joins TRBV30 and TRBJ1-6; D ambiguous. Trimming pared 3 bases from V and 0 bases from J, leaving 3 bases between. In germline, CDR1 is GTSNPN, CDR2 SVGIG (reference sequence). The CDR3 consists of 13 residues. This CDR3 reads CAWRSSYNSPLHF. The CDR3 DNA is TGTGCCTGGAGGAGCTCCTATAATTCACCCCTCCACTTT.

V gene TRBV27 combines with J gene TRBJ2-7; 8 bases agree with TRBD1. This CDR3 is built from 15 residues. Trimming cost V 3 bases and J 6 bases; bases outside gene matches: 10. Germline CDR1 reads MNHEY; CDR2 reads SMNVEV (reference sequence). This chain's CDR3 is CASSFQTAGGAEQYF. CDR3 DNA sequence: TGTGCCAGCAGTTTTCAGACGGCAGGGGGCGCCGAGCAGTACTTC.

The V call is TRBV5-4, the J call TRBJ2-5; D is possibly TRBD1 (5 bases). The germline V gene has CDR1 SGHNT and CDR2 YYREEE (reference sequence). The CDR3 covers 15 residues. V lost 0 bases to trimming and J lost 1 base, with 10 bases between them. CDR3 in DNA: TGTGCCAGCAGCTTGGCCTTCCAGGGCCAAGAGACCCAGTACTTC. This encodes CASSLAFQGQETQYF.

The rearrangement links TRBV5-4 to TRBJ2-5; 8 nucleotides align to TRBD1. The V gene's germline CDR1 is SGHNT and CDR2 YYREEE (reference sequence). V was clipped by 4 bases and J by 0 bases; unmatched bases: 5. The CDR3 contains 15 residues. CDR3 amino acids: CASSRSGGHQETQYF. CDR3 DNA: TGTGCCAGCAGCCGCTCAGGGGGCCACCAAGAGACCCAGTACTTC.

The table lists this clone with a few counts. The V and J genes are TRBV19 and TRBJ2-6; D not resolved. Germline CDR1 reads LNHDA; CDR2 reads SQIVND (reference sequence). V was pared by 5 bases and J by 0 bases, with 5 bases between. The length of the CDR3 is 14 residues. CDR3 in amino acids: CASSPRSGANVLTF. In DNA form, the CDR3 reads TGTGCCAGTAGTCCCCGCTCTGGGGCCAACGTCCTGACTTTC.

A few counts support this clone. The chain is built from TRBV7-3 and TRBJ2-5; unclear D gene. The CDR3 spans 14 residues. Trimming left V 2 bases short and J 5 bases short, with 12 bases between. Germline-derived CDR1 and CDR2 are SGHTA and FQGTGA. CDR3 in amino acids: CASSLGPSQETQYF. The CDR3 nucleotides are TGTGCCAGCAGCTTAGGTCCTAGTCAGGAGACCCAGTACTTC.

The chain uses TRBV6-6 and TRBJ2-2; D not certain. V was clipped by 5 bases and J by 2 bases, with 15 bases between them. CDR1 and CDR2 (germline): MNHNY, SVGAGI (reference sequence). The CDR3 covers 16 residues. DNA of the CDR3: TGTGCCAGCAGTACGACGGTACGAGGAAACACCGGGGAGCTGTTTTTT. Translation gives CASSTTVRGNTGELFF.

The chain is built from TRBV6-5 and TRBJ1-2, with D unresolved. The germline CDR1 and CDR2 sequences are MNHEY and SVGAGI. V was shortened by 8 bases and J by 3 bases, with 10 bases between the two germline ends. CDR3 length equals 12 residues. This chain's CDR3 is CASYNLDYGYTF. In nucleotides, the CDR3 is TGTGCCAGCTACAATTTGGACTATGGCTACACCTTC.

The genes are TRBV5-1 and TRBJ2-1; TRBD2 agrees at 7 bases. V dropped 0 bases and J dropped 7; count of bases not matched to a gene: 1. CDR1 is SGHRS and CDR2 is YFSETQ in the germline V gene. CDR3 size: 13 residues. CDR3 loop: CASSLAGGNEQFF. DNA for the CDR3: TGCGCCAGCAGCTTGGCCGGGGGGAATGAGCAGTTCTTC. Full variable domain (remainder filled in from reference TRBV5-1 and TRBJ2-1): KAGVTQTPRYLIKTRGQQVTLSCSPISGHRSVSWYQQTPGQGLQFLFEYFSETQRNKGNFPGRFSGRQFSNSRSEMNVSTLELGDSALYLCASSLAGGNEQFFGPGTRLTVL.

The chain employs TRBV30 and TRBJ2-7; 8 nucleotides align to TRBD1. Germline CDR1 reads GTSNPN; CDR2 reads SVGIG (reference sequence). The CDR3 contains 12 residues. Unmatched junction bases numbered 5, after V lost 4 bases and J lost 6 bases. The CDR3 loop reads CAWTDRGGEQYF. For the CDR3, the DNA is TGTGCCTGGACCGACAGGGGCGGCGAGCAGTACTTC.